This TCR beta chain was obtained from a study of T cells in women clearing cervical HPV infection. Study-level information: Controls gave blood once infection was undetectable; cases at lesion identification.

About this clone itself: Its antigen is as yet unknown. Read data end 3 residues before the CDR3 end; the end is taken from the germline J gene.

The data were produced by immunoSEQ multiplex PCR, yet TCRdb's version contains in-frame clones alone and is incomplete. This sample's clone table lists about 16,000 clones. Study-wide points: TRBV6-7 relative abundance averaged 0.11% in cases and roughly 0.17% in controls. Each sample's T-cell count was unknown, possibly confounding richness.

Unmatched junction bases numbered 3, after V lost 5 bases and J lost 2 bases. Germline V gives CDR1 LNHNV, CDR2 YYDKDF (reference sequence). The CDR3 runs 15 residues. All participants had a single incident cervical HPV16 infection, and prevalent HPV16 infections were excluded. The rearrangement links TRBV15 to TRBJ2-2; 9 nucleotides align to TRBD1. The receptor's source is a woman aged 18 to 75 with a cervical HPV16 infection that either progressed to CIN3+ or cleared (not recorded which). Sequencing was performed on blood buffy coat. CDR3 DNA, as far as it was read: TGTGCCACCAGCGGGGGACAGGGTAACACCGGGGAG. It translates to CATSGGQGNTGE. The entire CDR3 protein is CATSGGQGNTGELFF. The variable domain in full, with the rest retrieved from reference TRBV15 and TRBJ2-2, is DAMVIQNPRYQVTQFGKPVTLSCSQTLNHNVMYWYQQKSSQAPKLLFHYYDKDFNNEADTPDNFQSRRPNTSFCFLDIRSPGLGDTAMYLCATSGGQGNTGELFFGEGSRLTVL.